Below are 13 T cell receptor beta chains sequenced from a single sample in a study of T cells in Graves' hyperthyroidism and ophthalmopathy. Template material for amplifying TCR beta CDR3 regions consisted of RNA transcripts. HTBI primers were employed in a first-round RT-PCR of the TCR CDR3. In TCRdb, the multiplex PCR reads were re-called with MiXCR into one record per CDR3 protein. The profile covers 450,000 to 700,000 distinct CDR3 sequences, with around 45% appearing a single time and more than 7% taken by the ten largest. Sequencing used peripheral blood or thyroid tissue (not recorded which). The source of these receptors is a young woman with Graves' hyperthyroidism.

A remark on this clonotype: Germline and junction disagree at one end, which may indicate a read error. This rearrangement joins TRBV5-1 to TRBJ2-1, with D unresolved. In germline, CDR1 is SGHRS, CDR2 YFSETQ. The CDR3 length is 12 residues. CDR3 DNA: TGCGCCAACAGCTCGGACCGAGCTGAGCAGTTCTTC. It is translated as CANSSDRAEQFF.

V is TRBV2 and J is TRBJ2-5; D may correspond to TRBD1 or TRBD2 (5 bases each). The CDR3 totals 10 residues. Germline V gene sequence: CDR1 SNHLY, CDR2 FYNNEI. The ends were cut back, 5 bases at V and 8 bases at J, with 6 bases in the middle. The CDR3 nucleotides are TGTGCCAGCAGTAGGGACACCCAGTACTTC. Protein: CASSRDTQYF.

This clonotype has a count of ten or more. The gene calls are TRBV2 and TRBJ2-7; TRBD1 aligns across 9 bases. The germline V gene has CDR1 SNHLY and CDR2 FYNNEI. V trimming: 3 bases; J trimming: 4 bases; junction bases outside the gene matches: 10. The CDR3 extends over 16 amino acids. The CDR3, as DNA: TGTGCCAGCAGTGAGGTAGGGACAGGGTTCCCTTACGAGCAGTACTTC. It is translated as CASSEVGTGFPYEQYF.

The chain joins TRBV20-1 to TRBJ1-2; unclear D gene. V lost 6 bases and J lost 0, with 20 bases in between. Germline V CDR1 and CDR2: DFQATT, SNEGSKA (reference sequence). This CDR3 comprises 16 residues. CDR3 region: CSAARGNTEANYGYTF. The CDR3 DNA reads as TGCAGTGCCGCCCGCGGGAACACTGAAGCTAACTATGGCTACACCTTC.

The gene calls are TRBV5-1 and TRBJ1-1; D is undetermined. Trimming stripped 4 bases from V and 7 bases from J, with 17 bases between. Germline CDR1 and CDR2: SGHRS and YFSETQ. This CDR3 comprises 14 residues. CDR3: CASSLSHEEGEAFF. CDR3 in DNA: TGCGCCAGCAGCCTAAGCCACGAAGAGGGTGAAGCTTTCTTT. Using reference TRBV5-1 and TRBJ1-1 for the parts outside the CDR3, the full variable domain is KAGVTQTPRYLIKTRGQQVTLSCSPISGHRSVSWYQQTPGQGLQFLFEYFSETQRNKGNFPGRFSGRQFSNSRSEMNVSTLELGDSALYLCASSLSHEEGEAFFGQGTRLTVV.

This clonotype showed up just once. This rearrangement joins TRBV15 to TRBJ1-1; tentative D call: TRBD1 (5 bases). The CDR3 has 14 residues. Germline CDR1 and CDR2: LNHNV and YYDKDF (reference sequence). Between the trimmed V and J ends, which lost 3 bases and 4 bases, there was a span of 12 bases. This CDR3 is CATSSGGEGTEAFF. The CDR3 DNA follows: TGTGCCACCAGCAGCGGGGGGGAAGGCACTGAAGCTTTCTTT.

The rearrangement uses TRBV7-6 and TRBJ2-5; the D is unclear. The V gene lost 5 bases and the J gene lost 0 bases, with 10 bases spanning the gap. The CDR3 loop spans 14 amino acids. The V gene's germline CDR1 is SGHVS and CDR2 FNYEAQ. CDR3: CASSRASYQETQYF. Written as DNA, the CDR3 is TGTGCCAGCAGCCGCGCCTCGTACCAAGAGACCCAGTACTTC.

This clonotype was seen repeatedly, ten times or more. The chain recombines TRBV10-1 with TRBJ1-6, with TRBD1 as a possible D gene (6 bases). Germline-derived CDR1 and CDR2 are WNHNN and SYGVQD (reference sequence). V was cut by 5 bases and J by 2 bases, with 7 bases left in between. CDR3 length equals 14 residues. The CDR3 spells CASSSGAYNSPLHF. CDR3 nucleotide sequence: TGCGCCAGCAGTTCAGGGGCCTATAATTCACCCCTCCACTTT.

In its sample, this clonotype was seen a few times. The V and J genes are TRBV6-5 and TRBJ2-7; D tentatively fits TRBD1 or TRBD2 (5 bases each). Germline V CDR1 and CDR2: MNHEY, SVGAGI. The CDR3 extends over 18 amino acids. V gave up 5 bases and J gave up 5 bases, with 28 bases separating them. CDR3 amino acids: CASSLIPPGASIGNEQYF. CDR3 DNA: TGTGCCAGCAGTCTGATACCCCCCGGGGCTAGCATCGGGAACGAGCAGTACTTC.

This clonotype was counted many times. V gene TRBV10-3 combines with J gene TRBJ2-7, with TRBD1 as a possible D gene (6 bases). CDR1 and CDR2 (germline): ENHRY, SYGVKD. Trimming left V 0 bases short and J 3 bases short, with 9 bases between. This CDR3 comprises 14 residues. The CDR3 sequence: CAISESLGGYEQYF. As DNA, the CDR3 is TGTGCCATCAGTGAGTCGTTAGGGGGCTACGAGCAGTACTTC.

The J gene is TRBJ1-5, the V gene TRBV15; 9 bases agree with TRBD1. The germline CDR1 and CDR2 sequences are LNHNV and YYDKDF (reference sequence). The CDR3 is made up of 15 amino acids. Trimming removed 0 bases from V and 11 bases from J; junction bases left unmatched: 8. CDR3 sequence reads: CATSRDRGQGETQHF. CDR3 nucleotide sequence: TGTGCCACCAGCAGAGATAGGGGACAGGGAGAGACCCAGCATTTT.

This clonotype was counted once. The CDR3 here is CATSDSGRGNQPQHF. CDR3 DNA sequence: TGTGCCACCAGTGACTCCGGACGGGGGAATCAGCCCCAGCATTTT. The chain links TRBV24-1 to TRBJ1-5; weak D call: TRBD1 (5 bases). Trimming left V 4 bases short and J 4 bases short, with 13 bases between. The CDR3 spans 15 residues. Germline CDR1 KGHDR, CDR2 SFDVKD.

The chain links TRBV24-1 to TRBJ1-1, with TRBD1 matching 8 bases. J gave up 2 bases and V 8 bases, and 6 bases lay outside the gene matches. This CDR3 is 14 amino acids long. Germline values: CDR1 KGHDR, CDR2 SFDVKD. CDR3 in DNA: TGTGCCACCATCGGGACAGGCCCAAACACTGAAGCTTTCTTT. Translated, it gives CATIGTGPNTEAFF.